What follows is one T cell receptor (beta chain) and its context. The germline V gene has CDR1 SGHTS and CDR2 YDEGEE. With V trimmed by 5 bases and J by 0 bases, 3 bases remained unmatched. This CDR3 spans 14 amino acids. The entry originates in a study of control samples from healthy donors and cancer patients. This table comes from immunoSEQ multiplex PCR, and its TCRdb copy is limited to in-frame clones, with some not included. The sample has approximately 170,000 clones, roughly 95% seen once. Sequenced input: blood. The rearrangement links TRBV5-8 to TRBJ1-1; 8 nucleotides match TRBD1. This receptor was identified in a woman aged 55-69 years in good health. The CDR3 reads CASSEDRVNTEAFF. The CDR3 DNA reads as TGTGCCAGCAGTGAGGACAGGGTGAACACTGAAGCTTTCTTT.